The 25 T cell receptor beta chains presented below share a single source sample, sequenced in a study of T cell repertoires in cytomegalovirus infection. These TCRs' antigens remain unknown. TCRdb re-called the reads with MiXCR, one entry per CDR3 protein. The sample holds about 34,000 distinct CDR3 sequences, just over 50% seen once. Here the sequenced sample was CD8+ T cells from cultured PBMCs, taken from culture after CMV antigen stimulation. The receptors originated from a human donor in good health (CMV status not recorded). Some clones in this sample may be carry-over from other donors' samples.

This clonotype has a single count. The chain recombines TRBV3-1 with TRBJ1-1; possibly TRBD1 for D (5 bases). Germline V lookup: CDR1 LGHDT, CDR2 YNNKEL (reference sequence). The CDR3 is 14 amino acids. The V and J ends lost 1 base and 4 bases respectively, with 10 bases between them. CDR3 residues: CASSQVQGGTEAFF. The CDR3 region has the DNA TGTGCCAGCAGCCAAGTTCAGGGCGGCACTGAAGCTTTCTTT.

This clonotype came up a few times. The J gene is TRBJ2-3, the V gene TRBV28; D may match TRBD1 or TRBD2 (5 bases each). CDR3 size: 17 residues. V lost 5 bases and J 0 bases, leaving 18 bases between the germline ends. CDR1 and CDR2 from the germline V gene are MDHEN and SYDVKM. CDR3 protein: CASSPKPGPPSTDTQYF. CDR3 nucleotide sequence: TGTGCCAGCAGTCCTAAGCCGGGGCCCCCTAGCACAGATACGCAGTATTTT.

The genes are TRBV7-9 and TRBJ2-1, with D perhaps assigned TRBD1 or TRBD2 (6 bases each). CDR3 length: 17 residues. Germline assignment: CDR1 SEHNR and CDR2 FQNEAQ (reference sequence). Trimming removed 5 bases at V and 5 bases at J, with 22 bases between. The CDR3 nucleotides are TGTGCCAGCAGCCCGCCGGGGGCTAGGGCCCTGGACAATGAGCAGTTCTTC. Protein product: CASSPPGARALDNEQFF.

The chain combines TRBV28 with TRBJ2-1; the match to TRBD2 covers 11 bases. The CDR3 consists of 15 residues. Germline CDR1 and CDR2: MDHEN and SYDVKM. Trimming took 3 bases from V and 8 from J; bases not matched to a gene: 6. The CDR3 DNA follows: TGTGCCAGCAGTTTTAGGGCTAGCGGGAGGTATGAGCAGTTCTTC. This codes for CASSFRASGRYEQFF.

V usage is TRBV11-1 and J usage is TRBJ1-1; 7 bases fit TRBD1. V shed 4 bases and J 7 bases; nucleotides not matched to a gene: 12. Per the germline V gene, CDR1 is SGHAT and CDR2 is FQDESV (reference sequence). The CDR3 sequence is 15 residues long. The CDR3 reads CASSSGGGALREAFF. The DNA of the CDR3 is TGTGCCAGCAGCTCGGGAGGGGGCGCCCTGCGTGAAGCTTTCTTT.

The chain uses TRBV7-9 and TRBJ2-7, with D possibly called TRBD1 or TRBD2 (5 bases each). CDR3 size: 15 residues. The ends were cut back, 6 bases at V and 2 bases at J, with 17 bases in the middle. Per germline, CDR1 SEHNR and CDR2 FQNEAQ (reference sequence). The CDR3 spells CASSSRGASPYEQYF. Here the CDR3 DNA reads TGTGCCAGCAGTTCACGGGGCGCTAGCCCCTACGAGCAGTACTTC.

The chain uses TRBV6-1 and TRBJ2-1; the D call may be TRBD1 or TRBD2 (5 bases each). Germline V CDR1 and CDR2: MNHNS, SASEGT. V was cut by 5 bases and J by 4 bases, with 12 bases left in between. This CDR3 has 14 amino acids. CDR3 loop: CASSPGAAYNEQFF. The CDR3 coding sequence is TGTGCCAGCAGTCCCGGGGCGGCGTACAATGAGCAGTTCTTC.

This CDR3 reads CASSQVPKETQYF. The CDR3 nucleotides read TGCGCCAGCAGCCAGGTCCCCAAAGAGACCCAGTACTTC. The V call is TRBV4-3, the J call TRBJ2-5; D is unclear. From germline, CDR1 is LGHNA and CDR2 YSLEER. V was trimmed by 3 bases and J by 3 bases, leaving 8 bases between them. This CDR3 has 13 residues.

This clonotype came up once. J is TRBJ2-3 and V is TRBV2; possible D gene TRBD1, 6 bases. Deletions cut 5 bases from V and 9 bases from J, with 15 bases between. CDR3 length: 13 residues. Germline-derived CDR1 and CDR2 are SNHLY and FYNNEI. CDR3 amino acids: CASSSDSRGTQYF. DNA of the CDR3: TGTGCCAGCAGTTCCGATTCCAGGGGAACGCAGTATTTT.

The rearrangement links TRBV6-6 to TRBJ1-5, with a weak D call TRBD1 (6 bases). The length of the CDR3 is 15 residues. Germline V gene lookup returns CDR1 MNHNY and CDR2 SVGAGI (reference sequence). The V and J ends lost 6 bases and 0 bases respectively, with 12 bases between them. The CDR3 reads CASRDSPYSNQPQHF. CDR3 nucleotides: TGTGCCAGCAGGGACAGCCCCTATAGCAATCAGCCCCAGCATTTT.

In its sample, this clonotype was seen a few times. The J gene is TRBJ2-5, the V gene TRBV7-8; 12 bases are shared with TRBD2. This CDR3 contains 17 residues. With V trimmed by 1 base and J by 2 bases, 5 bases remained unmatched. Looked up from germline, CDR1 is SGHVS and CDR2 is FQNEAQ. The CDR3 region has the DNA TGTGCCAGCAGCTTAGGACTAGCGGGAGTTGGGCAAGAGACCCAGTACTTC. Its protein is CASSLGLAGVGQETQYF. Together with reference TRBV7-8 and TRBJ2-5, the CDR3 gives the full variable domain: GAGVSQSPRYKVAKRGQDVALRCDPISGHVSLFWYQQALGQGPEFLTYFQNEAQLDKSGLPSDRFFAERPEGSVSTLKIQRTQQEDSAVYLCASSLGLAGVGQETQYFGPGTRLLVL.

This chain joins TRBV7-9 and TRBJ2-7; no firm D call. Germline CDR1 SEHNR, CDR2 FQNEAQ (reference sequence). This CDR3 has 14 amino acids. The germline V and J ends were trimmed by 5 bases and 1 base, with 12 bases remaining between them. CDR3 DNA: TGTGCCAGCAGCCCACCCGAAGCGTCCTACGAGCAGTACTTC. It specifies CASSPPEASYEQYF.

A few counts support this clonotype. The chain has TRBV7-2 and TRBJ2-3, with no clear D. Per germline, CDR1 SGHTA and CDR2 FQGNSA. Deletions cut 5 bases from V and 4 bases from J, with 10 bases between. The CDR3 consists of 13 residues. CDR3 nucleotide sequence: TGTGCCAGCAGCGATCGGCGTGCAGATACGCAGTATTTT. This translates into CASSDRRADTQYF. The full variable domain, with the rest looked up from reference TRBV7-2 and TRBJ2-3, is GAGVSQSPSNKVTEKGKDVELRCDPISGHTALYWYRQSLGQGLEFLIYFQGNSAPDKSGLPSDRFSAERTGGSVSTLTIQRTQQEDSAVYLCASSDRRADTQYFGPGTRLTVL.

This clonotype was seen at least ten times. The chain carries TRBV10-3 and TRBJ2-1; maybe TRBD1 (5 bases). CDR1 and CDR2 from the germline V gene are ENHRY and SYGVKD. The CDR3 runs to 17 residues. Trimming removed 0 bases at V and 6 bases at J, with 18 bases between. The CDR3 DNA reads as TGTGCCATCAGTGAGTCGAGCTATTCAGGGATGGTCAATGAGCAGTTCTTC. It is translated as CAISESSYSGMVNEQFF.

The chain joins TRBV12-5 to TRBJ2-1, with a weak D call TRBD1 (6 bases). Germline V CDR1 and CDR2: LGHNT, FRNRAP. The V gene lost 3 bases and the J gene lost 6 bases, with 12 bases spanning the gap. This CDR3 is built from 14 residues. This CDR3 is CASGLMGAGNEQFF. CDR3 bases: TGTGCTAGTGGTTTAATGGGGGCAGGCAATGAGCAGTTCTTC.

The chain couples TRBV15 to TRBJ2-2, with D unresolved. The CDR3 loop spans 11 amino acids. The V gene lost 3 bases and the J gene lost 7 bases, with 3 bases spanning the gap. Looked up from germline, CDR1 is LNHNV and CDR2 is YYDKDF (reference sequence). CDR3 DNA sequence: TGTGCCACCAGCAGTGGCGGGGAGCTGTTTTTT. Residues: CATSSGGELFF. The full variable domain, with the rest looked up from reference TRBV15 and TRBJ2-2, is DAMVIQNPRYQVTQFGKPVTLSCSQTLNHNVMYWYQQKSSQAPKLLFHYYDKDFNNEADTPDNFQSRRPNTSFCFLDIRSPGLGDTAMYLCATSSGGELFFGEGSRLTVL.

The CDR3 DNA reads as TGCAGTGCTAGAGACGAAGAGACCCAGTACTTC. Its protein is CSARDEETQYF. This chain uses TRBV20-1 with TRBJ2-5; D uncertain. The CDR3 covers 11 residues. The germline CDR1 and CDR2 sequences are DFQATT and SNEGSKA (reference sequence). Trimming shortened V by 0 bases and J by 3 bases, and 2 bases separated the two germline ends.

The rearrangement uses TRBV15 and TRBJ2-2; D not resolved. CDR1 is LNHNV and CDR2 is YYDKDF in the germline V gene (reference sequence). The V end lost 9 bases, the J end lost 0 bases, and 11 bases lay between the germline ends. This CDR3 comprises 14 residues. The CDR3 sequence is CATRQDANTGELFF. The CDR3, as DNA: TGTGCCACTCGGCAGGACGCGAACACCGGGGAGCTGTTTTTT.

The CDR3 coding sequence is TGTGCCAGCAGTGTTACAGGGGTTGCTCAGCCCCAGCATTTT. It encodes CASSVTGVAQPQHF. The rearrangement joins TRBV2 to TRBJ1-5; TRBD1 agrees at 7 bases. From germline, CDR1 is SNHLY and CDR2 FYNNEI. J was trimmed by 6 bases and V by 4 bases; bases with no gene match: 6. CDR3 length: 14 residues.

This clonotype has just a few counts. The rearrangement joins TRBV7-8 to TRBJ2-3; D is uncertain. The V end lost 3 bases, the J end lost 2 bases, and 12 bases lay between the germline ends. Germline V gene data show CDR1 as SGHVS and CDR2 as FQNEAQ. The CDR3 has 15 amino acids. Here the CDR3 DNA reads TGTGCCAGCAGCTTCCCGGGCGGCCACACAGATACGCAGTATTTT. Its protein is CASSFPGGHTDTQYF.

This clonotype was observed a handful of times. V usage is TRBV4-2 and J usage is TRBJ2-2; D tentatively fits TRBD1 or TRBD2 (7 bases each). V shed 2 bases and J shed 7 bases, with 20 bases lying between them. This CDR3 contains 17 residues. Germline lookup yields CDR1 LGHNA and CDR2 YNFKEQ. The CDR3: CASSQRQGGTRDGELFF. The CDR3, as DNA: TGTGCCAGCAGCCAAAGGCAGGGGGGGACCCGGGACGGGGAGCTGTTTTTT.

This clonotype was seen just once. The V call is TRBV4-2, the J call TRBJ2-1; possible D gene TRBD2, 5 bases. V shed 1 base and J shed 8 bases, with 12 bases lying between them. The germline CDR1 and CDR2 sequences are LGHNA and YNFKEQ. This CDR3 spans 14 amino acids. CDR3 coding DNA: TGTGCCAGCAGCCAAGTCTTGGCTAGCTATGAGCAGTTCTTC. It specifies CASSQVLASYEQFF.

The V gene is TRBV7-8, the J gene TRBJ2-5; D not resolved. Trimming pared 5 bases from V and 5 bases from J, leaving 15 bases between. This CDR3 region has 14 residues. Per the germline V gene, CDR1 is SGHVS and CDR2 is FQNEAQ. CDR3 residues: CASSPDTLRETQYF. CDR3 DNA: TGTGCCAGCAGCCCAGACACACTACGGGAGACCCAGTACTTC.

The rearrangement uses TRBV7-3 and TRBJ2-2; 9 nucleotides align to TRBD1. V shed 5 bases and J 3 bases; nucleotides not matched to a gene: 4. The length of the CDR3 is 15 residues. The germline CDR1 and CDR2 sequences are SGHTA and FQGTGA. In DNA, the CDR3 is TGTGCCAGCAGCACCGGGACAGGGCACACCGGGGAGCTGTTTTTT. Its protein product is CASSTGTGHTGELFF.

This clonotype was detected many times. The V gene is TRBV7-2, the J gene TRBJ2-7, with D unclear. The germline V gene has CDR1 SGHTA and CDR2 FQGNSA. Trimming left V 2 bases short and J 0 bases short, with 2 bases between. This CDR3 has 12 amino acids. This CDR3 is CASSLSSYEQYF. The CDR3 nucleotides are TGTGCCAGCAGCTTATCCTCCTACGAGCAGTACTTC.